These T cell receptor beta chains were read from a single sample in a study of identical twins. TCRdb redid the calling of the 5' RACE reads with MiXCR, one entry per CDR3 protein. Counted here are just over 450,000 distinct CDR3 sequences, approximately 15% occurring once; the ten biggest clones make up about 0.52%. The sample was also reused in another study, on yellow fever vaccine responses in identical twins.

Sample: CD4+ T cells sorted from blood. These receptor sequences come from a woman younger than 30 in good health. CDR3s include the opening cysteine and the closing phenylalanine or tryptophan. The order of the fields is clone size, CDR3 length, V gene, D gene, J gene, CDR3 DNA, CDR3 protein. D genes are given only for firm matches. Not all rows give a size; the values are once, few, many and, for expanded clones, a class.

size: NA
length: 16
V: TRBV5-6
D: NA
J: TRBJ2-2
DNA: TGTGCCAGCAGCTTATACCCGGGACAGAACACCGGGGAGCTGTTTTTT
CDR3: CASSLYPGQNTGELFF

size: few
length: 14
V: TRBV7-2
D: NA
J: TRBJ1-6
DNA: TGTGCCAGCAGCTTAGGGGGAATGGTTTCACCCCTCCACTTT
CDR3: CASSLGGMVSPLHF

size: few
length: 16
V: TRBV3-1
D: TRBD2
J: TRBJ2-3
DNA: TGTGCCAGCAGATCCCAAGCGGGGGGGCGGGCAGATACGCAGTATTTT
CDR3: CASRSQAGGRADTQYF

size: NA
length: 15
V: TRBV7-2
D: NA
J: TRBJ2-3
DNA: TGTGCCAGCAGCCAGGAGGGCCTCGGGACAGATACGCAGTATTTT
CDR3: CASSQEGLGTDTQYF

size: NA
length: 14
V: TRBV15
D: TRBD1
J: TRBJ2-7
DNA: TGTGCCACCAGCAGCCAAGGGGGCTATAGGGAGCAGTACTTC
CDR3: CATSSQGGYREQYF

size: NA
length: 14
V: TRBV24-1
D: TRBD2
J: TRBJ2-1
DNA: TGTGCCACCAGTGGGGGACTAGCAGACAATGAGCAGTTCTTC
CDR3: CATSGGLADNEQFF

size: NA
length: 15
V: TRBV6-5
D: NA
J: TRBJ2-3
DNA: TGTGCCAGCAGTTGGACGCCCGGCGGGGCAGATACGCAGTATTTT
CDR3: CASSWTPGGADTQYF

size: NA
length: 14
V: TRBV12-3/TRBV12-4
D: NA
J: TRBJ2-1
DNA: TGTGCCAGCACCCCAAGAAGTGCAGCGAAGGAGCAGTTCTTC
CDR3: CASTPRSAAKEQFF

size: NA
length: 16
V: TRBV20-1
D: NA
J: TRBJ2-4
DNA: TGCAGTGCCAGCATCGGACTCCGGCTAGCCAAAAACATTCAGTACTTC
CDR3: CSASIGLRLAKNIQYF

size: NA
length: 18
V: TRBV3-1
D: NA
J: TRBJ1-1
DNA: TGTGCCAGCAGCCAGGGGTCCAGGCCCCGGGTCCCGAACACTGAAGCTTTCTTT
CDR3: CASSQGSRPRVPNTEAFF

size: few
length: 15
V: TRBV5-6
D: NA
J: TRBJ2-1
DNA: TGTGCCAGCAGCTTGGAGTTTGTACTATACAATGAGCAGTTCTTC
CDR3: CASSLEFVLYNEQFF

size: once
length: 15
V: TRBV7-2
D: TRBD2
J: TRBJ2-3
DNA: TGTGCCAGCAGCGGCGAAGTGGGGGGGTTGTATACGCAGTATTTT
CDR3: CASSGEVGGLYTQYF

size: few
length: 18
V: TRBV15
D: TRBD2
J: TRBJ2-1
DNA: TGTGCCACCAGCAGACACCCCGGGAGGGGGGCCGGATACAATGAGCAGTTCTTC
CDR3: CATSRHPGRGAGYNEQFF

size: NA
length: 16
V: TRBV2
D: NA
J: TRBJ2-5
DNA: TGTGCCAGCAGTGAAGGCGAAGGGGGGACACAAGAGACCCAGTACTTC
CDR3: CASSEGEGGTQETQYF

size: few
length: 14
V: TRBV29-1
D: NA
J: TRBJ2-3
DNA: TGCAGCGTTGCCGGGCAGTTAAGCACAGATACGCAGTATTTT
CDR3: CSVAGQLSTDTQYF

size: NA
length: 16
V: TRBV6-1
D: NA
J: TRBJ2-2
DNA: TGTGCCAGCAGTCTAAGCAGGGGGGGATTCACCGGGGAGCTGTTTTTT
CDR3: CASSLSRGGFTGELFF

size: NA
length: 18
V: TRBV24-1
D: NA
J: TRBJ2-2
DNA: TGTGCCACCAGTGATTTGGGGATGAGGACTGCGAACACCGGGGAGCTGTTTTTT
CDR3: CATSDLGMRTANTGELFF

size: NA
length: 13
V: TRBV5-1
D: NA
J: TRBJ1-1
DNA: TGCGCCAGCAGTAACGGGATGAACACTGAAGCTTTCTTT
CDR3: CASSNGMNTEAFF

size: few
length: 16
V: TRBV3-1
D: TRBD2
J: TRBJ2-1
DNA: TGTGCCAGCAGCCAAGGATGGGGGGGAGGGCCAGTTGAGCAGTTCTTC
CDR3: CASSQGWGGGPVEQFF

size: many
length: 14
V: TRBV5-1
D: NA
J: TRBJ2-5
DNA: TGCGCCAGCAGCTTGGCCGCAAGCCAAGAGACCCAGTACTTC
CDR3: CASSLAASQETQYF

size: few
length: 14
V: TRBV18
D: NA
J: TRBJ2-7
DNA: TGTGCCAGCTCATCCGGACTACCCCCCGGCGAGCAGTACTTC
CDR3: CASSSGLPPGEQYF

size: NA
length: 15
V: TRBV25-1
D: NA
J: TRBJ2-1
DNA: TGTGCCAGCAGTGAGAGGCCCAGACCGGACAATGAGCAGTTCTTC
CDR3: CASSERPRPDNEQFF

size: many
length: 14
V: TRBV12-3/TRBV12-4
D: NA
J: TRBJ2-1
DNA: TGTGCCAGCAGTTTAACCCAGGGATCCAATGAGCAGTTCTTC
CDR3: CASSLTQGSNEQFF

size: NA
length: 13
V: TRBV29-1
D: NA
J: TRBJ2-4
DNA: TGCAGCGTTGGAGGGACTGGAGAAAACATTCAGTACTTC
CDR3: CSVGGTGENIQYF

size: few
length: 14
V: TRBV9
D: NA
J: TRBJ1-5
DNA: TGTGCCAGCAGCGTAACAGGGAACAATCAGCCCCAGCATTTT
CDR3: CASSVTGNNQPQHF

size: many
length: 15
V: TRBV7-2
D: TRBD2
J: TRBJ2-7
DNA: TGTGCCAGCACCCTAGCGGGAGGGGGCACCTACGAGCAGTACTTC
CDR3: CASTLAGGGTYEQYF

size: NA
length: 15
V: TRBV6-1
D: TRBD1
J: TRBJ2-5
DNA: TGTGCCAGCAGTGTTCTCCCGGGACAGGGAAAGACCCAGTACTTC
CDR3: CASSVLPGQGKTQYF

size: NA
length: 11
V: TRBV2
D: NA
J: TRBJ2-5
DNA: TGTGCCAGCACAATCACGGAGACCCAGTACTTC
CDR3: CASTITETQYF

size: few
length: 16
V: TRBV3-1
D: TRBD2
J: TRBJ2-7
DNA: TGTGCCAGCAGCCAAGAAGGGCTAGCGGTCTCCTACGAGCAGTACTTC
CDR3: CASSQEGLAVSYEQYF

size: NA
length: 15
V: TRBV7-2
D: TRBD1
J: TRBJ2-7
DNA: TGTGCCAGCAGCACCGGGACAGGGGTTGCCTACGAGCAGTACTTC
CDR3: CASSTGTGVAYEQYF

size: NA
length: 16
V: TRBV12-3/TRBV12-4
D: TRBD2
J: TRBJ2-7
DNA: TGTGCCAGCACTCGAAGTAGGACTAGCGCTATGTACGAGCAGTACTTC
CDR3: CASTRSRTSAMYEQYF

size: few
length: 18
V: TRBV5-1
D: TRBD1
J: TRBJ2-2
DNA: TGCGCCAGCAGCTTACTGGACAGGGGGCAAGCGAACACCGGGGAGCTGTTTTTT
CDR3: CASSLLDRGQANTGELFF

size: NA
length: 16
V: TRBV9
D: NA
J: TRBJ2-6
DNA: TGTGCCAGCAGCGCCCGGGGCCCCCCTGGGGCCAACGTCCTGACTTTC
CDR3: CASSARGPPGANVLTF

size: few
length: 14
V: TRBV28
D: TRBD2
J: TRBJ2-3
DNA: TGTGCCAGCATGACTAGCGGGGGCACAGATACGCAGTATTTT
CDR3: CASMTSGGTDTQYF

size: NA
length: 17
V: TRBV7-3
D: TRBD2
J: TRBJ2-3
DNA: TGTGCCAGCAGCCTCTTCGCGTCTAGCGGGGGGGCGGTTACGCAGTATTTT
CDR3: CASSLFASSGGAVTQYF

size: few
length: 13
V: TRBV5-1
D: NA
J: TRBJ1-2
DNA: TGCGCCAGCAGCTTCTACAGCGATTATGGCTACACCTTC
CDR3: CASSFYSDYGYTF

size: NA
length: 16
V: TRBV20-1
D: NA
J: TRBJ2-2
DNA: TGCAGTGCCCGTTGGACCGGGAGCTTGAACACCGGGGAGCTGTTTTTT
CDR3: CSARWTGSLNTGELFF

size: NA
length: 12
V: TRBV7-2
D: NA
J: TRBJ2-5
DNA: TGTGCCAGTGGGTTGTACCAAGAGACCCAGTACTTC
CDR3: CASGLYQETQYF

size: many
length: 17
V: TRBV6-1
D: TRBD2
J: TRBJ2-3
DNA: TGTGCCAGCAGTCCTGGCGAGCGAGCGGGGGCCACAGATACGCAGTATTTT
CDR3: CASSPGERAGATDTQYF

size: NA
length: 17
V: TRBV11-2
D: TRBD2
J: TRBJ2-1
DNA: TGTGCCAGCAGCTTAGGCCCTTCAGCGGGAGGGCGTAATGAGCAGTTCTTC
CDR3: CASSLGPSAGGRNEQFF

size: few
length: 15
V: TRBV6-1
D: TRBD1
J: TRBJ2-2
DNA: TGTGCCAGCAGTAGGACAGGACGAGGGACCGGGGAGCTGTTTTTT
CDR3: CASSRTGRGTGELFF

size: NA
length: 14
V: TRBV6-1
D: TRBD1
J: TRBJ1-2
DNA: TGTGCCAGCAGTCCGCAAACAGGGGTCTCCGGCTACACCTTC
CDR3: CASSPQTGVSGYTF

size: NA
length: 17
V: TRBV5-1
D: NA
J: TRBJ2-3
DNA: TGCGCCAGCAGCCCGTACTCAGATTTAAAGAGCACAGATACGCAGTATTTT
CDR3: CASSPYSDLKSTDTQYF

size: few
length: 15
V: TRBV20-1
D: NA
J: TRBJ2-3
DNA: TGCAGTGCTAGAGATCGCGGGCAGATCACAGATACGCAGTATTTT
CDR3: CSARDRGQITDTQYF

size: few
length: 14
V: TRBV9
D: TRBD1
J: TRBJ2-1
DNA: TGTGCCAGCATGAGGGGCAGGGGGCACCAGGAGCAGTTCTTC
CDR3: CASMRGRGHQEQFF

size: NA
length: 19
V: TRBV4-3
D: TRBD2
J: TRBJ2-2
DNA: TGCGCCAGCAGCCTCCACGCTAGCGGGAGTAATTTGAACACCGGGGAGCTGTTTTTT
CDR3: CASSLHASGSNLNTGELFF

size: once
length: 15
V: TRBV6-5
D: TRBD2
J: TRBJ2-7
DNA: TGTGCCAGCAGTTACTCGGGTGGCGGGGGGCTCGAGCAGTACTTC
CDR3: CASSYSGGGGLEQYF

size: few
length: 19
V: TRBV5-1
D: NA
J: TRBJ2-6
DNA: TGCGCCAGCAGCTTGGGCGCGGGAAAGGCCTTATCTGGGGCCAACGTCCTGACTTTC
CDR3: CASSLGAGKALSGANVLTF

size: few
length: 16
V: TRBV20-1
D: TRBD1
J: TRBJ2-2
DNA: TGCAGTGCTAGACCTTCGGGACAGGAGAACACCGGGGAGCTGTTTTTT
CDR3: CSARPSGQENTGELFF